The TCR beta chain described here comes from a study of control samples from healthy donors and cancer patients. Here immunoSEQ multiplex PCR was the method, and the copy in TCRdb shows in-frame clones only, minus some. The table lists over 150,000 clones, under 96% of them singletons. The CDR3 is 14 amino acids. Trimming shortened V by 6 bases and J by 2 bases, and 11 bases separated the two germline ends. CDR1 is WNHNN, CDR2 SYGVQD, per germline (reference sequence). This sequence originates from a woman in her twenties or thirties in good health. The chain recombines TRBV10-1 with TRBJ1-5; a possible D gene is TRBD1 (5 bases). Sequenced material: blood. Here the CDR3 DNA reads TGCGCCAGCAGGAGGGGTTTTTGCAATCAGCCCCAGCATTTT. It is translated as CASRRGFCNQPQHF.